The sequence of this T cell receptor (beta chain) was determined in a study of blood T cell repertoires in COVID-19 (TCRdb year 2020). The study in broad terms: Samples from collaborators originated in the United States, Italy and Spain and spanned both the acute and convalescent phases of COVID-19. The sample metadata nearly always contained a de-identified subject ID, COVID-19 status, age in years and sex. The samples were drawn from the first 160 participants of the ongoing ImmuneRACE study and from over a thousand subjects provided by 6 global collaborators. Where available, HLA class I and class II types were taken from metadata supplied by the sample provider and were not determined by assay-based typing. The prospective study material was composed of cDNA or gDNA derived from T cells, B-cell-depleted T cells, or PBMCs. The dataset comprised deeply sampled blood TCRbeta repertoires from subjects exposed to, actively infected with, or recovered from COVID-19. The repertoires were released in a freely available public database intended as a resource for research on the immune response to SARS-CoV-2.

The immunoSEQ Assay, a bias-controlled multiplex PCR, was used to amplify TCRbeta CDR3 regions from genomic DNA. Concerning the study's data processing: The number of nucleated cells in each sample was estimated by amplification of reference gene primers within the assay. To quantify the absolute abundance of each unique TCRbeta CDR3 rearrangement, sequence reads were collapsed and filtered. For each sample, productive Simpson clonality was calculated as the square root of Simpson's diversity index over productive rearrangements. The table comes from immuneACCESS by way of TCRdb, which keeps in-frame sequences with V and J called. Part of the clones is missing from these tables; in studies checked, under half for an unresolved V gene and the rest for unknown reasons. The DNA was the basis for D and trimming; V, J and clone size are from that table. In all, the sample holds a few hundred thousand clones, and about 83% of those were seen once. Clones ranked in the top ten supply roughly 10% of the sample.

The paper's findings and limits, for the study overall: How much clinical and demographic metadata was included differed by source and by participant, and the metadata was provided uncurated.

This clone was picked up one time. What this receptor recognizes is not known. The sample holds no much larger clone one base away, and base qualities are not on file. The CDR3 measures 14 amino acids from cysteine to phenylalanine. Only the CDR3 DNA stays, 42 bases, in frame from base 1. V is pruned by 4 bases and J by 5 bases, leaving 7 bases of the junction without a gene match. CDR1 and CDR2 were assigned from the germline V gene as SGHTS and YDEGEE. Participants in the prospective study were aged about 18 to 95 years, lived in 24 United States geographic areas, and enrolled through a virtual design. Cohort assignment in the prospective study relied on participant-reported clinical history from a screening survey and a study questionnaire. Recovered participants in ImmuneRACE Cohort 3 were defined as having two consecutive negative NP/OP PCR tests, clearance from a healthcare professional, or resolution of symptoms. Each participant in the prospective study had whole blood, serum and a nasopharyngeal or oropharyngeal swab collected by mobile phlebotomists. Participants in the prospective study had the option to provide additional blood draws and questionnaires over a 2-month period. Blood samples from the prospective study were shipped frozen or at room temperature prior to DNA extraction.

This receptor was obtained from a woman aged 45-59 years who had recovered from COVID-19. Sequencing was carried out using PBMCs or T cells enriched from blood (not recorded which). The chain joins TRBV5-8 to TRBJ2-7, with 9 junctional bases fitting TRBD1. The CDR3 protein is CASSRGQGINEQYF. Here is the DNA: TGTGCCAGCAGCCGGGGACAGGGTATCAACGAGCAGTACTTC.